Each of the 22 T cell receptor beta chains below was sequenced from the same sample in a study of blood T cell repertoires in COVID-19. Only in-frame clones appear in the TCRdb table, and some are missing; sequencing was by immunoSEQ multiplex PCR. Of some 180,000 clones in the sample, around 83% were seen once. Sequencing was done on a sample of peripheral blood. The receptors shown here come from an older woman with acute or convalescent COVID-19.

This clone was seen more than once but under ten times. The V call is TRBV7-2, the J call TRBJ1-6; TRBD1 is a possible D gene (5 bases). Trimming stripped 6 bases from V and 9 bases from J, with 12 bases between. Germline V gene data show CDR1 as SGHTA and CDR2 as FQGNSA. The CDR3 contains 13 residues. The CDR3, as DNA: TGTGCCAGCAGTCCTACCAGGGTTTCACCCCTCCACTTT. As protein: CASSPTRVSPLHF.

J is TRBJ1-3 and V is TRBV6-5; D is undetermined. Germline CDR1 and CDR2: MNHEY and SVGAGI. Trimming removed 8 bases from V and 0 bases from J, with 8 bases in between. This CDR3 region has 13 residues. CDR3 DNA sequence: TGTGCCAGCGTCGAGTACTCTGGAAACACCATATATTTT. It specifies CASVEYSGNTIYF.

The V call is TRBV4-2, the J call TRBJ1-1, with D perhaps TRBD1 (5 bases). There are 14 residues in the CDR3. Per the germline V gene, CDR1 is LGHNA and CDR2 is YNFKEQ. V was cut by 3 bases and J by 1 base, with 9 bases left in between. CDR3: CASSQSTANTEAFF. CDR3 bases: TGTGCCAGCAGCCAGTCGACAGCGAACACTGAAGCTTTCTTT.

The rearrangement joins TRBV30 to TRBJ2-6; D perhaps matches TRBD2 (5 bases). V was pared by 0 bases and J by 4 bases, with 7 bases between. Germline V gene sequence: CDR1 GTSNPN, CDR2 SVGIG (reference sequence). This CDR3 comprises 14 residues. This CDR3 reads CAWSVPGGANVLTF. CDR3 nucleotide sequence: TGTGCCTGGAGTGTCCCGGGAGGGGCCAACGTCCTGACTTTC.

The chain uses TRBV7-9 and TRBJ2-7; tentative D call: TRBD1 (6 bases). CDR1 and CDR2 from the germline V gene are SEHNR and FQNEAQ (reference sequence). The CDR3 totals 15 residues. V lost 1 base and J lost 6, with 16 bases in between. The DNA of the CDR3 is TGTGCCAGCAGCTTAGGGGAATACACAGGGAGCGAGCAGTACTTC. It is translated as CASSLGEYTGSEQYF.

The chain employs TRBV30 and TRBJ2-1, with 9 bases that match TRBD2. With V trimmed by 0 bases and J by 4 bases, 7 bases remained unmatched. The CDR3 is 16 residues long. CDR1 and CDR2 (germline): GTSNPN, SVGIG (reference sequence). CDR3 sequence reads: CAWSVGWAGGYNEQFF. The CDR3 DNA is TGTGCCTGGAGTGTAGGCTGGGCGGGAGGGTACAATGAGCAGTTCTTC. Looking up the rest from reference TRBV30 and TRBJ2-1 gives the full variable domain: SQTIHQWPATLVQPVGSPLSLECTVEGTSNPNLYWYRQAAGRGLQLLFYSVGIGQISSEVPQNLSASRPQDRQFILSSKKLLLSDSGFYLCAWSVGWAGGYNEQFFGPGTRLTVL.

The chain has TRBV19 and TRBJ2-7, with 11 bases aligning to TRBD1. The junction had 5 bases not matched to a gene; V was cut back by 4 bases and J by 3 bases. Germline CDR1 and CDR2: LNHDA and SQIVND (reference sequence). The CDR3 totals 15 residues. As DNA, the CDR3 is TGTGCCAGTAGTAGGCCGGGACAGGGGGTCTACGAGCAGTACTTC. Translation gives CASSRPGQGVYEQYF.

The table lists this clone with a count of one. The V call is TRBV29-1, the J call TRBJ2-3, with 7 nucleotides matching TRBD2. The CDR3 loop spans 14 amino acids. J lost 0 bases, V lost 1 base, and 1 base had no gene match. Germline values: CDR1 SQVTM, CDR2 ANQGSEA. CDR3 DNA sequence: TGCAGCGTTGAAGCGCGGGAGAGCACAGATACGCAGTATTTT. This translates into CSVEARESTDTQYF.

This chain uses TRBV5-1 with TRBJ1-3; TRBD1 agrees at 9 bases. Germline V lookup: CDR1 SGHRS, CDR2 YFSETQ. V was pared by 4 bases and J by 2 bases, with 10 bases of the junction left unmatched. The CDR3 totals 17 residues. CDR3 bases: TGCGCCAGCAGCGCCACCGGGACAGGGCGTCCTGGAAACACCATATATTTT. Translating gives CASSATGTGRPGNTIYF.

The chain couples TRBV28 to TRBJ2-2, with 8 nucleotides matching TRBD1. V gave up 11 bases and J gave up 4 bases; unmatched junction bases: 9. Germline V lookup: CDR1 MDHEN, CDR2 SYDVKM. The CDR3 is made up of 14 amino acids. The CDR3 coding sequence is TGTGCCGCCAAGACAGGGGTAGGCACCGGGGAGCTGTTTTTT. Protein: CAAKTGVGTGELFF.

The J gene is TRBJ2-1, the V gene TRBV11-3, with 9 positions matching TRBD2. With 0 bases clipped from V and 9 bases from J, the junction kept 9 bases outside the gene matches. This CDR3 has 16 amino acids. Per germline, CDR1 SGHNT and CDR2 YENEEA. CDR3 sequence reads: CASSLDPVSGSREQFF. In nucleotides, the CDR3 is TGTGCCAGCAGCTTAGATCCGGTTAGCGGGAGCCGTGAGCAGTTCTTC.

The V call is TRBV24-1, the J call TRBJ2-3; D possibly corresponds to TRBD1 (7 bases). Germline assignment: CDR1 KGHDR and CDR2 SFDVKD. The CDR3 contains 14 residues. The V end was cut by 9 bases, the J end by 4 bases, with 16 bases between. In DNA, the CDR3 is TGTGCCACCGGAGGGACAGAAAAGGCAGATACGCAGTATTTT. Translation: CATGGTEKADTQYF.

The CDR3 coding sequence is TGTGCCAGCAGCGACGCCCCGGGACAGACCAACACTGAAGCTTTCTTT. Protein sequence: CASSDAPGQTNTEAFF. The chain combines TRBV9 with TRBJ1-1; TRBD1 matches 7 bases. The CDR3 has 16 residues. The V gene's germline CDR1 is SGDLS and CDR2 YYNGEE. The V gene end was trimmed by 3 bases and the J gene end by 2 bases; junction bases not matched to a gene: 10.

This clone was observed once. The chain combines TRBV2 with TRBJ2-1, with TRBD2 identical over 10 bases. Trimming took 6 bases from V and 5 from J; bases not matched to a gene: 7. Germline-derived CDR1 and CDR2 are SNHLY and FYNNEI. The CDR3 totals 15 residues. The CDR3 here is CASSAAGGKNNEQFF. CDR3 DNA sequence: TGTGCCAGCAGCGCAGCGGGAGGGAAGAACAATGAGCAGTTCTTC.

As to this clone: The same CDR3 also results from other DNA sequences found in this sample. This rearrangement joins TRBV3-1 (or the pseudogene TRBV3-2) to TRBJ1-2, with D hard to call. The CDR3 is 13 residues long. Trimming pared 0 bases from V and 3 bases from J, leaving 5 bases between. Germline values: CDR1 LGHDT, CDR2 YNNKEL (reference sequence). The CDR3 loop reads CASSQDEDYGYTF. The CDR3 region has the DNA TGTGCCAGCAGCCAAGATGAGGACTATGGCTACACCTTC.

The V gene is TRBV6-5, the J gene TRBJ2-7, with 11 bases aligning to TRBD1. CDR3 length: 14 residues. Germline loops: CDR1 MNHEY, CDR2 SVGAGI. After removal of 6 bases from V and 2 bases from J, the junction contained 3 bases not matched to a gene. The CDR3 nucleotides read TGTGCCAGCAGCTCGGACAGGGGGCCCTACGAGCAGTACGTC. It specifies CASSSDRGPYEQYV.

This sequence joins TRBV19 and TRBJ1-5, with 8 nucleotides matching TRBD1. Germline loops: CDR1 LNHDA, CDR2 SQIVND (reference sequence). V was clipped by 2 bases and J by 6 bases; unmatched bases: 6. The CDR3 has 15 residues. The CDR3 DNA sequence: TGTGCCAGTAGTATACAGGGGGCGAGGGGTCAGCCCCAGCATTTT. This gives the protein CASSIQGARGQPQHF.

This chain uses TRBV6-2 or TRBV6-3 with TRBJ1-5; D call uncertain. CDR3 size: 17 residues. Trimming took off 2 bases at V and 0 bases at J, with 14 bases between the two ends. Germline CDR1 and CDR2: MNHEY and SVGEGT. The CDR3, as DNA: TGTGCCAGCAGTTACAGCGCAGAACCAGATAGCAATCAGCCCCAGCATTTT. It is translated as CASSYSAEPDSNQPQHF.

CDR3 coding DNA: TGTGCCAGCAACCGACAGGGGAGTAATGAGCAGTTCTTC. Translation: CASNRQGSNEQFF. V gene TRBV12-3 or TRBV12-4 combines with J gene TRBJ2-1; the match to TRBD1 covers 8 bases. The CDR3 has 13 amino acids. J gave up 7 bases and V 7 bases, and 6 bases lay outside the gene matches.

The chain carries TRBV6-5 and TRBJ1-2, with a tentative D call TRBD1 (5 bases). The CDR3 is 14 amino acids. In germline, CDR1 is MNHEY, CDR2 SVGAGI. V lost 5 bases, J lost 3 bases, and 13 bases lay in between. For the CDR3, the DNA is TGTGCCAGCAGTCCTACCGGACAAGACTATGGCTACACCTTC. This gives the protein CASSPTGQDYGYTF.

The V gene is TRBV19, the J gene TRBJ1-1; D gene unclear. In germline, CDR1 is LNHDA, CDR2 SQIVND (reference sequence). V was trimmed by 1 base and J by 0 bases, leaving 12 bases between them. This CDR3 contains 16 residues. The CDR3 reads CASSIVPRRLNTEAFF. The CDR3 region has the DNA TGTGCCAGTAGTATAGTCCCCCGGAGGTTGAACACTGAAGCTTTCTTT.

The chain links TRBV18 to TRBJ2-7, with TRBD2 identical over 8 bases. Losses at the gene ends were 6 bases for V and 5 bases for J; bases not matched to a gene: 6. Germline V CDR1 and CDR2: KGHSH, LQKENI. This CDR3 contains 13 residues. CDR3 sequence (DNA): TGTGCCAGCTCCCCCGGGGGGGCCCACGAGCAGTACTTC. Translated, it gives CASSPGGAHEQYF.